A selection of T cell receptor beta chains follows, all from one sample in a study of Graves' ophthalmopathy and Graves' hyperthyroidism. A single record per CDR3 protein comes from TCRdb applying MiXCR to the multiplex PCR reads. The data show around 50,000 distinct CDR3 sequences, 50% seen once. Sequences were obtained from peripheral blood. All receptors come from an adult man with Graves' ophthalmopathy. The conserved cysteine and the conserved F or W are not part of the CDR3 here. Each record gives: J gene, V gene, CDR3 protein.

TRBJ2-7	TRBV4-3	ASSQGQGVAYEQY
TRBJ2-5	TRBV24-1	ATSEPGGMETQY
TRBJ2-3	TRBV13	ASSPNPRFRTDTQY
TRBJ1-6	TRBV5-6	ASSLGLQGDSPLH
TRBJ1-2	TRBV7-9	ASSFGQGDGYT
TRBJ2-7	TRBV3-1	ASSQDTDPFFEQY
TRBJ1-2	TRBV5-8	ASSLRGSRGYT
TRBJ2-1	TRBV20-1	SARILGENYEQF
TRBJ2-1	TRBV11-2	ASSLVGVAGGYNEQF
TRBJ1-5	TRBV30	AWSRSGNQPQH
TRBJ2-5	TRBV7-7	ASSLSVGAEKY
TRBJ2-1	TRBV5-8	ASSLGGRSSEQF
TRBJ2-7	TRBV19	ASSPGIGGPAA
TRBJ1-2	TRBV12-3/TRBV12-4	ASSLIGGAGGYT
TRBJ2-4	TRBV6-2/TRBV6-3	ASTNPQGTKNIQY
TRBJ2-7	TRBV20-1	SASSGRSYEQY
TRBJ2-1	TRBV2	ASTLMGTLNNEQF
TRBJ2-3	TRBV9	ASSVVLAGLDTQY
TRBJ2-7	TRBV5-6	ASSIRSRGYEQY
TRBJ2-7	TRBV19	ASSSLPILAGSLREQY
TRBJ2-1	TRBV2	ASRGGSAPGYNEQF
TRBJ1-1	TRBV24-1	ATSARVNTEAF
TRBJ2-7	TRBV7-6	ASSGRNEQY
TRBJ2-5	TRBV9	ASSPGTSGARETQY
TRBJ1-2	TRBV3-1	ASSQLRGNYGYT
TRBJ2-2	TRBV5-4	ASSATGELF
TRBJ2-3	TRBV5-6	ASSLGETSTGTQY
TRBJ1-2	TRBV20-1	SARRRGTQPNYGYT
TRBJ2-5	TRBV7-9	ASSLAGRTQY
TRBJ2-2	TRBV29-1	SVGGGMDTGELF
TRBJ1-5	TRBV5-6	ASSWDSNQPRH
TRBJ1-5	TRBV20-1	SACRAGFHQPQH
TRBJ1-1	TRBV7-2	ASSLVYGGAF
TRBJ2-7	TRBV12-3/TRBV12-4	ASAEGSSYEQY
TRBJ1-3	TRBV7-9	ASSLDTSGAGNTIY
TRBJ2-3	TRBV7-8	ASSKPTSGRRADTQY
TRBJ1-5	TRBV2	ASSKDRGHSQPQH
TRBJ2-1	TRBV4-1	ASVGDNEQF
TRBJ1-6	TRBV9	ASSVAPH
TRBJ1-5	TRBV19	ASSPFGEGNQPQH
TRBJ2-5	TRBV12-3/TRBV12-4	ASSHTSSETQY
TRBJ2-5	TRBV19	ASSIDSGTSGGAGETQY
TRBJ1-5	TRBV7-9	ASSLDRGSYSNQPQH
TRBJ1-4	TRBV10-3	AISEGTDPNEKLF
TRBJ2-5	TRBV12-3/TRBV12-4	ASSTFSGGYQETQY
TRBJ2-2	TRBV2	ASRGQRTGELF
TRBJ1-5	TRBV7-2	ASSLGHQSQH
TRBJ1-1	TRBV2	ASSEGQGKRSTEAF